The sequence of this T cell receptor beta chain was determined in a study of regulatory T cells in long-lasting Graves disease. General study points: Peripheral blood was the sole material, not thyroid tissue. Whereas new patients shared 800 to 1,000 public clonotypes, persistent patients shared more, at 2,741.

This clonotype appeared a few times. Its antigen remains unidentified. The time point was: newly diagnosed GD, antithyroid drugs for less than 3 months. Preparation of the TCR library used RNA extracted from PBMCs. To make TCR beta libraries, researchers used iRepertoire HTBI primers and Arm-PCR of CDR3 regions. TCRdb re-derived calls from the multiplex PCR reads in MiXCR, one entry per CDR3 protein. The sample lists hundreds of thousands of distinct CDR3 sequences, about 16% occurring once. The same sample was also used in a study of T cells in Graves' hyperthyroidism and ophthalmopathy. From that report: Patients were aged 18 to 65, had disease duration under 2 months, and had newly diagnosed hyperthyroidism.

Sequences were derived from peripheral blood mononuclear cells (PBMCs), sampled at new diagnosis, from a patient treated with antithyroid drugs. The TCR sequence derives from a woman aged 40-65 years with Graves disease.

CDR3 coding DNA: TGCAGTGCTAGAGACCAAAAGGGTACCGGGGAGCTGTTTTTT. Translation gives CSARDQKGTGELFF. The V call is TRBV20-1, the J call TRBJ2-2, with D uncertain. V was clipped by 0 bases and J by 5 bases, with 10 bases between them. CDR1 DFQATT and CDR2 SNEGSKA come from the germline V gene (reference sequence). The CDR3 contains 14 residues.